Shown below are 20 T cell receptor beta chains from a single sample sequenced in a study of molecular identifiers for immune sequencing clone quantification. One entry per CDR3 protein, called by TCRdb with MiXCR from the PCR reads. The sample records a few hundred thousand distinct CDR3 sequences, about 26% being singletons. Sequences were obtained from naive CD8+ T cells from blood, with Jurkat cell RNA spiked in. The subset here: FACS-sorted CD8+CD4-CCR7+CD45RA+ naive T cells. The receptor source for this set is a human donor in good health. Some libraries in this study had Jurkat cell RNA spiked in.

This clonotype was detected only a few times. This chain connects TRBV28 to TRBJ1-1, with D possibly being TRBD1 (5 bases). CDR3 size: 14 residues. Germline loops: CDR1 MDHEN, CDR2 SYDVKM. Trimming left V 7 bases short and J 5 bases short, with 17 bases between. DNA for the CDR3: TGTGCCAGCAATATTAGACAGTCAGGGACTGAAGCTTTCTTT. This translates into CASNIRQSGTEAFF.

Notes on this clonotype: Germline is not matched at one junction end, which may reflect a read error. The CDR3 DNA reads as TGTGCCAGCAGGGGGGAGTTCTCTGGAAACGCCATATATTTT. Its translation: CASRGEFSGNAIYF. The chain uses TRBV12-3 or TRBV12-4 and TRBJ1-3; perhaps TRBD1 as D (5 bases). The CDR3 consists of 14 residues.

This chain links TRBV19 with TRBJ1-2, with D possibly TRBD1 on 6 matching bases. CDR3 length equals 14 residues. Deletions cut 1 base from V and 2 bases from J, with 8 bases between. CDR1 and CDR2 from the germline V gene are LNHDA and SQIVND (reference sequence). CDR3 sequence (DNA): TGTGCCAGTAGTATAGGGGGGCCCAACTATGGCTACACCTTC. Translation: CASSIGGPNYGYTF.

With respect to this clonotype: One base away lies a much larger clone, so this may be a sequencing read error. The chain combines TRBV3-1 with TRBJ1-1; 8 nucleotides align to TRBD1. Trimming removed 0 bases from V and 4 bases from J; junction bases left unmatched: 7. The CDR3 spans 16 residues. Germline V gene lookup returns CDR1 LGHDT and CDR2 YNNKEL (reference sequence). CDR3 bases: TGTGCCAGCAGCCAAGATTGTGACAGGGGTGCCACTGAAGCTTTCTTT. It is translated as CASSQDCDRGATEAFF.

The chain recombines TRBV5-4 with TRBJ2-7; the D gene is possibly TRBD2 (7 bases). Trimming removed 4 bases at V and 7 bases at J, with 21 bases between. The CDR3 is 15 amino acids. Looked up from germline, CDR1 is SGHNT and CDR2 is YYREEE (reference sequence). The CDR3 region is CASSLQGGPSREQYF. Written as DNA, the CDR3 is TGTGCCAGCAGCCTACAGGGAGGGCCCTCGAGAGAGCAGTACTTC. Complete variable domain (other parts from reference TRBV5-4 and TRBJ2-7): ETGVTQSPTHLIKTRGQQVTLRCSSQSGHNTVSWYQQALGQGPQFIFQYYREEENGRGNFPPRFSGLQFPNYSSELNVNALELDDSALYLCASSLQGGPSREQYFGPGTRLTVT.

The rearrangement joins TRBV12-3 or TRBV12-4 to TRBJ2-3; 9 bases map to TRBD2. This CDR3 region has 17 residues. V shed 5 bases, J shed 2 bases, and the junction held 11 bases outside the gene matches. The CDR3, as DNA: TGTGCCAGCAGTCTAGGGATTGCTAGCGGGGCCACAGATACGCAGTATTTT. Its translation is CASSLGIASGATDTQYF.

The chain joins TRBV19 to TRBJ2-7; 7 bases fit TRBD1. The V gene's germline CDR1 is LNHDA and CDR2 SQIVND (reference sequence). CDR3 size: 13 residues. V gave up 9 bases and J gave up 4 bases; unmatched junction bases: 9. CDR3 sequence reads: CASSGTETYEQYF. The CDR3 DNA reads TGTGCCAGCTCCGGGACAGAGACTTACGAGCAGTACTTC.

The gene calls are TRBV6-2 or TRBV6-3 and TRBJ2-7, with 10 positions matching TRBD1. With 7 bases clipped from V and 5 bases from J, the junction kept 11 bases outside the gene matches. The CDR3 length is 15 residues. CDR1 MNHEY and CDR2 SVGEGT come from the germline V gene. In nucleotides, the CDR3 is TGTGCCAGCACTTTGGGGACAGGGGTTCCCCACGAGCAGTACTTC. This sequence encodes CASTLGTGVPHEQYF.

This chain joins TRBV28 and TRBJ2-7; TRBD1 matches at 7 bases. The germline gives CDR1 MDHEN, CDR2 SYDVKM. The CDR3 spans 13 residues. After removal of 4 bases from V and 6 bases from J, the junction contained 6 bases not matched to a gene. CDR3 sequence: CASSSRQGGEQYF. In nucleotides, the CDR3 is TGTGCCAGCAGTTCACGACAGGGCGGCGAGCAGTACTTC.

The table lists this clonotype with a few counts. The CDR3 is CSATDRPNTEAFF. CDR3 coding DNA: TGCAGTGCCACGGACAGGCCGAACACTGAAGCTTTCTTT. V is TRBV20-1 and J is TRBJ1-1; TRBD1 matches 7 bases. The CDR3 has 13 amino acids. J gave up 1 base and V 6 bases, and 5 bases lay outside the gene matches. Germline V gene data show CDR1 as DFQATT and CDR2 as SNEGSKA (reference sequence).

This clonotype has a handful of counts. The rearrangement joins TRBV20-1 to TRBJ1-2; a weak D match, TRBD1 (6 bases). The CDR3 has 14 amino acids. V was clipped by 2 bases and J by 2 bases, with 12 bases between them. Germline values: CDR1 DFQATT, CDR2 SNEGSKA (reference sequence). The CDR3 spells CSARKEGGNYGYTF. Here the CDR3 DNA reads TGCAGTGCTAGAAAGGAGGGGGGCAACTATGGCTACACCTTC.

This clonotype occurred many times. This chain uses TRBV23-1 with TRBJ1-5; weak D call: TRBD1 (5 bases). TRBV23-1 belongs to the ORF category, with a function that is uncertain. CDR3 length equals 18 residues. V lost 3 bases to trimming and J lost 5 bases, with 23 bases between them. The CDR3 reads CASSHPLKTWGDHQPQHF. CDR3 nucleotides: TGCGCCAGCAGTCACCCCCTTAAGACGTGGGGGGATCATCAGCCCCAGCATTTT.

This clonotype was counted between two and nine times. This chain uses TRBV6-5 with TRBJ2-7; 12 bases align to TRBD2. The length of the CDR3 is 15 residues. Germline V lookup: CDR1 MNHEY, CDR2 SVGAGI. J was trimmed by 6 bases and V by 6 bases; bases with no gene match: 9. CDR3 nucleotides: TGTGCCAGCAGGGAACTAGCGGGAGGTAGGGTCGAGCAGTACTTC. This encodes CASRELAGGRVEQYF.

In this sample, this clonotype turned up many times. The chain joins TRBV7-9 to TRBJ2-5; TRBD2 matches at 11 bases. This CDR3 region has 16 residues. The germline V gene has CDR1 SEHNR and CDR2 FQNEAQ (reference sequence). Losses at the gene ends were 2 bases for V and 2 bases for J; bases not matched to a gene: 4. CDR3: CASSLRLAGTQETQYF. In DNA, the CDR3 is TGTGCCAGCAGCTTACGACTAGCGGGGACACAAGAGACCCAGTACTTC.

This clonotype was counted ten times or more. The genes are TRBV7-3 and TRBJ2-3; D might be TRBD1 (5 bases). Germline CDR1 and CDR2: SGHTA and FQGTGA. The V end was cut by 1 base, the J end by 4 bases, with 12 bases between. This CDR3 spans 15 amino acids. The CDR3 reads CASSLIGWGADTQYF. As DNA, the CDR3 is TGTGCCAGCAGCTTAATAGGATGGGGCGCAGATACGCAGTATTTT.

In this sample, this clonotype turned up once. This may be a read error, as it is one base from a much larger clone. Without the conserved terminal phenylalanine or tryptophan, this CDR3 likely stems from a read error. The chain uses TRBV11-2 and TRBJ2-3; D remains unclear. Trimming removed 1 base from V and 2 bases from J, with 7 bases in between. There are 14 residues in the CDR3. The germline gives CDR1 SGHAT, CDR2 FQNNGV. The CDR3 DNA reads as TGTGCCAGCAGCTTAGTTCCTTTCACAGATACGCAGTATCTT. It is translated as CASSLVPFTDTQYL.

This clonotype was observed a few times. The gene calls are TRBV7-6 and TRBJ2-7, with TRBD1 identical over 8 bases. CDR3 length: 15 amino acids. V lost 4 bases, J lost 2 bases, and 7 bases stayed unmatched. CDR1 SGHVS and CDR2 FNYEAQ come from the germline V gene. CDR3 sequence reads: CASSSWDRSTYEQYF. As DNA, the CDR3 is TGTGCCAGCAGCTCCTGGGACAGGAGCACCTACGAGCAGTACTTC. Supplemented by reference TRBV7-6 and TRBJ2-7, the full variable domain reads GAGVSQSPRYKVTKRGQDVALRCDPISGHVSLYWYRQALGQGPEFLTYFNYEAQQDKSGLPNDRFSAERPEGSISTLTIQRTEQRDSAMYRCASSSWDRSTYEQYFGPGTRLTVT.

The J gene is TRBJ1-1, the V gene TRBV6-5; D is unresolved. V shed 7 bases and J shed 4 bases, with 13 bases lying between them. Germline values: CDR1 MNHEY, CDR2 SVGAGI. This CDR3 contains 13 residues. DNA for the CDR3: TGTGCCAGCACTCTTCACCGGAGCACTGAAGCTTTCTTT. Translated: CASTLHRSTEAFF.

This chain joins TRBV21-1 and TRBJ2-7; the listed D gene, TRBD1, was not tested against the DNA. TRBV21-1 is given as a pseudogene. The CDR3 is 17 residues long. CDR3 sequence: CASSKGPHPRRDYEQYF. The CDR3 DNA reads TGTGCCAGCAGCAAAGGCCCCCACCCACGAAGGGACTACGAGCAGTACTTC.

Remarks on this clonotype: A read error is possible here, since a much larger clone lies one base away. The genes are TRBV7-9 and TRBJ2-3; possible D gene TRBD2, 5 bases. Germline V lookup: CDR1 SEHNR, CDR2 FQNEAQ (reference sequence). This CDR3 contains 15 residues. V lost 3 bases and J 2 bases, leaving 12 bases between the germline ends. As DNA, the CDR3 is TGTGCCAGCAGCTTTTTGCGGGTCTACACAGATACGCAGTATTTT. Translated, it gives CASSFLRVYTDTQYF. The complete variable domain, with remaining parts taken from reference TRBV7-9 and TRBJ2-3, reads DTGVSQNPRHKITKRGQNVTFRCDPISEHNRLYWYRQTLGQGPEFLTYFQNEAQLEKSRLLSDRFSAERPKGSFSTLEIQRTEQGDSAMYLCASSFLRVYTDTQYFGPGTRLTVL.